The next 21 T cell receptor beta chains were all read from a single sample in a study of T cells after yellow fever vaccination. TCRdb analysed the 5' RACE reads with MiXCR anew, one entry per CDR3 protein. Of about 580,000 distinct CDR3 sequences in the sample, about a sixth were seen once. The sequencing used PBMCs, collected less than 6 days after the first yellow fever vaccination. These receptors were collected from a man younger than 35 who received the YFV17D yellow fever vaccine.

This clonotype was picked up many times. The chain joins TRBV4-1 to TRBJ2-1, with D tentatively TRBD1 or TRBD2 (5 bases each). The germline gives CDR1 MGHRA, CDR2 YSYEKL. V was trimmed by 0 bases and J by 7 bases, leaving 13 bases between them. CDR3 length equals 15 residues. The CDR3 is CASSQDERDGNEQFF. CDR3 nucleotides: TGCGCCAGCAGCCAAGATGAGAGGGACGGGAATGAGCAGTTCTTC.

The chain uses TRBV7-2 and TRBJ2-7; 8 bases are a match to TRBD2. The germline V gene has CDR1 SGHTA and CDR2 FQGNSA. Trimming took 7 bases from V and 2 from J; bases not matched to a gene: 7. The CDR3 extends over 14 amino acids. DNA for the CDR3: TGTGCCAGCACGGGAGGGGTTCCCACCTACGAGCAGTACTTC. Translated, it gives CASTGGVPTYEQYF.

The sample holds a few counts of this clonotype. The rearrangement uses TRBV11-2 and TRBJ2-2, with D tentatively TRBD1 (6 bases). CDR3 length: 14 residues. In germline, CDR1 is SGHAT, CDR2 FQNNGV. V was cut by 2 bases and J by 6 bases, with 10 bases left in between. The CDR3 protein is CASSLTAGAGELFF. Here the CDR3 DNA reads TGTGCCAGCAGCTTAACGGCAGGGGCCGGGGAGCTGTTTTTT.

CDR3 sequence (DNA): TGTGCCAGTAGGAAACAGGGGACGGAGGAGCAGTACTTC. Residues: CASRKQGTEEQYF. The chain joins TRBV19 to TRBJ2-7; 7 bases align to TRBD1. This CDR3 has 13 amino acids. The trim removed 6 bases at V and 7 bases at J, leaving 9 bases unmatched. CDR1 is LNHDA and CDR2 is SQIVND in the germline V gene (reference sequence).

The chain links TRBV5-4 to TRBJ2-1, with 9 bases lining up with TRBD1. CDR1 is SGHNT, CDR2 YYREEE, per germline (reference sequence). With 7 bases clipped from V and 6 bases from J, the junction kept 14 bases outside the gene matches. The CDR3 is 16 amino acids. The CDR3 DNA follows: TGTGCCAGCGAAACAGCGAAGACAGGGGGGGCCAATGAGCAGTTCTTC. Encoded protein: CASETAKTGGANEQFF.

This clonotype was counted many times. The chain has TRBV20-1 and TRBJ2-4; 9 bases align to TRBD1. Germline CDR1 and CDR2: DFQATT and SNEGSKA (reference sequence). The CDR3 runs to 14 residues. The junction had 8 bases not matched to a gene; V was cut back by 5 bases and J by 6 bases. The CDR3, as DNA: TGCAGTGCTTGGAGGGACAGGGTCGGAAACATTCAGTACTTC. Translation: CSAWRDRVGNIQYF.

This clonotype occurred many times. The chain couples TRBV6-1 to TRBJ1-5, with D uncertain. Germline V CDR1 and CDR2: MNHNS, SASEGT. The V and J ends lost 6 bases and 0 bases respectively, with 6 bases between them. The CDR3 has 13 residues. The CDR3 region is CASRKYSNQPQHF. The DNA of the CDR3 is TGTGCCAGCAGGAAGTATAGCAATCAGCCCCAGCATTTT.

CDR3 DNA: TGCGCCAGCAGCTTGGAACCAGGGGAGGATACCCAGTACTTC. Translation gives CASSLEPGEDTQYF. This chain links TRBV5-1 with TRBJ2-5; possibly TRBD1 or TRBD2 for D (6 bases each). Trimming took 0 bases from V and 8 from J, leaving 14 bases between them. CDR3 length equals 14 residues. Germline assignment: CDR1 SGHRS and CDR2 YFSETQ. Supplemented by reference TRBV5-1 and TRBJ2-5, the full variable domain reads KAGVTQTPRYLIKTRGQQVTLSCSPISGHRSVSWYQQTPGQGLQFLFEYFSETQRNKGNFPGRFSGRQFSNSRSEMNVSTLELGDSALYLCASSLEPGEDTQYFGPGTRLLVL.

This clonotype was counted between two and nine times. The chain couples TRBV7-9 to TRBJ2-7; D may be TRBD1 (6 bases). The V end lost 4 bases, the J end lost 0 bases, and 16 bases lay between the germline ends. This CDR3 has 16 amino acids. CDR1 SEHNR and CDR2 FQNEAQ come from the germline V gene (reference sequence). This chain's CDR3 is CASSSSLGRGSYEQYF. In DNA form, the CDR3 reads TGTGCCAGCAGCTCTAGCCTGGGCAGGGGCTCCTACGAGCAGTACTTC.

This clonotype was seen a few times. This rearrangement joins TRBV9 to TRBJ2-7, with D possibly called TRBD1 or TRBD2 (5 bases each). The CDR3 is 13 residues long. Germline V lookup: CDR1 SGDLS, CDR2 YYNGEE. V was pared by 0 bases and J by 9 bases, with 13 bases between. The CDR3: CASSVGNQGRQYF. In DNA, the CDR3 is TGTGCCAGCAGCGTAGGGAATCAGGGACGGCAGTACTTC.

This clonotype was observed a few times. The genes are TRBV9 and TRBJ1-4; D may be TRBD1 (6 bases). Per the germline V gene, CDR1 is SGDLS and CDR2 is YYNGEE. V lost 4 bases, J lost 8 bases, and 18 bases lay in between. The CDR3 has 15 residues. CDR3 coding DNA: TGTGCCAGCAGCACCGGGGACACGTTGGCCGAAAAACTGTTTTTT. Its translation is CASSTGDTLAEKLFF.

The V and J genes are TRBV6-2 or TRBV6-3 and TRBJ1-5; D is ambiguous. Germline CDR1 and CDR2: MNHEY and SVGEGT. The length of the CDR3 is 13 residues. Trimming left V 2 bases short and J 8 bases short, with 10 bases between. CDR3 in amino acids: CASSYGRREPQHF. The CDR3 bases are TGTGCCAGCAGTTACGGTAGGAGAGAGCCCCAGCATTTT.

A few counts support this clonotype. CDR3 sequence: CASSQANQGGEQYF. CDR3 DNA sequence: TGTGCCAGCAGCCAAGCCAACCAGGGAGGCGAGCAGTACTTC. The gene calls are TRBV4-2 and TRBJ2-7; D is perhaps TRBD2 (6 bases). Per the germline V gene, CDR1 is LGHNA and CDR2 is YNFKEQ. The CDR3 has 14 amino acids. With 1 base removed from V and 6 bases from J, the gap between germline ends came to 13 bases.

The chain employs TRBV13 and TRBJ2-1, with D possibly being TRBD2 (6 bases). The ends were cut back, 2 bases at V and 0 bases at J, with 11 bases in the middle. The CDR3 covers 16 residues. CDR1 is PRHDT, CDR2 FYEKMQ, per germline (reference sequence). The CDR3 sequence: CASSLRRGGSYNEQFF. As DNA, the CDR3 is TGTGCCAGCAGCTTAAGGAGGGGCGGCTCCTACAATGAGCAGTTCTTC. The full variable domain, completed using reference TRBV13 and TRBJ2-1, is AAGVIQSPRHLIKEKRETATLKCYPIPRHDTVYWYQQGPGQDPQFLISFYEKMQSDKGSIPDRFSAQQFSDYHSELNMSSLELGDSALYFCASSLRRGGSYNEQFFGPGTRLTVL.

This clonotype was recorded a few times. V and J are TRBV20-1 and TRBJ2-5, with TRBD2 matching 10 bases. From germline, CDR1 is DFQATT and CDR2 SNEGSKA (reference sequence). V shed 6 bases, J shed 9 bases, and the junction held 4 bases outside the gene matches. The CDR3 length is 11 residues. The CDR3 sequence is CSARGTSAQYF. Written as DNA, the CDR3 is TGCAGTGCCCGAGGGACTAGCGCCCAGTACTTC.

The CDR3 is CSAPGQRGETQYF. As DNA, the CDR3 is TGCAGTGCCCCAGGACAGCGGGGCGAGACCCAGTACTTC. The V call is TRBV20-1, the J call TRBJ2-5, with D perhaps TRBD2 (7 bases). The CDR3 contains 13 residues. Germline CDR1 reads DFQATT; CDR2 reads SNEGSKA (reference sequence). V lost 6 bases, J lost 5 bases, and 16 bases lay in between.

This clonotype occurred a few times. The chain is built from TRBV6-2 or TRBV6-3 and TRBJ2-3; 9 positions match TRBD2. The CDR3 is 15 amino acids. The V gene's germline CDR1 is MNHEY and CDR2 SVGEGT. The ends lost 6 bases at V and 3 bases at J; junction bases unmatched: 7. The chain's CDR3 is CASSRGGALTDTQYF. The CDR3 coding sequence is TGTGCCAGCAGCCGCGGGGGGGCCTTGACAGATACGCAGTATTTT.

The gene calls are TRBV29-1 and TRBJ2-3; weak D call: TRBD2 (6 bases). The CDR3 totals 11 residues. CDR1 is SQVTM and CDR2 is ANQGSEA in the germline V gene. V gave up 7 bases and J gave up 4 bases, with 9 bases separating them. The CDR3 is CSGGLSDTQYF. CDR3 sequence (DNA): TGCAGCGGGGGACTGTCAGATACGCAGTATTTT.

This clonotype was found a few times. The chain recombines TRBV18 with TRBJ2-5; no firm D call. This CDR3 comprises 14 residues. V lost 1 base and J lost 2, with 8 bases in between. Germline V gene data show CDR1 as KGHSH and CDR2 as LQKENI. This CDR3 is CASSPQLVQETQYF. The CDR3 DNA reads TGTGCCAGCTCACCACAACTGGTTCAAGAGACCCAGTACTTC.

This clonotype has more than one count but fewer than ten. The chain employs TRBV20-1 and TRBJ2-5; 7 positions agree with TRBD2. With V trimmed by 0 bases and J by 3 bases, 1 base remained unmatched. In germline, CDR1 is DFQATT, CDR2 SNEGSKA (reference sequence). This CDR3 is built from 13 residues. CDR3 amino acids: CSARELAKETQYF. The CDR3 region has the DNA TGCAGTGCTAGAGAACTAGCGAAAGAGACCCAGTACTTC.

This clonotype was recorded a few times. The chain recombines TRBV2 with TRBJ1-5, with 10 bases that match TRBD1. The germline V gene has CDR1 SNHLY and CDR2 FYNNEI. The CDR3 has 15 residues. With 5 bases clipped from V and 6 bases from J, the junction kept 7 bases outside the gene matches. The DNA of the CDR3 is TGTGCCAGCAGTATACTCGGGACAGGGGTTCAGCCCCAGCATTTT. This codes for CASSILGTGVQPQHF.